The T cell receptor (beta chain) described here comes from a study of beta chain features in type 1 diabetes. Study-level background: Over all samples combined, around 110 million sorted cells were examined. Notes on the study in general: Since sequencing was performed on cDNA, cells with high TCR expression could be over-represented. Patients' naive, central memory and Treg TCRB repertoires seemed closer to one another than those of healthy donors. Significant though moderate, a shortening of TCRB CDR3s appeared in all four CD4+ subsets of Type 1 diabetes patients.

Expressed TCRB transcripts were sequenced because the isolated RNA had all been reverse transcribed beforehand. Assay used: immunoSEQ multiplex PCR; TCRdb lists only in-frame clones, some missing. The table has 600,000 to 750,000 clones, over 10% seen once; the top ten hold more than 0.09%. Populations isolated by sorting all had purity greater than 98%. Germline CDR1 and CDR2: SGHAT and FQNNGV. The CDR3 runs 16 residues. Trimming cost V 0 bases and J 2 bases, with 14 bases left between them. Concerning this clone: Its antigen remains unknown.

The clonotype was recovered from a man aged 25-45 years with type 1 diabetes. The V and J genes are TRBV11-2 and TRBJ2-7; D call uncertain. The sample consisted of naive CD4+ T cells from blood. The CDR3 is CASSLEPTVTTYEQYF. The CDR3 coding sequence is TGTGCCAGCAGCTTAGAGCCCACAGTTACTACCTACGAGCAGTACTTC.